This T cell receptor (beta chain) came from a study of T-cell reconstitution after alpha-beta-depleted transplantation in children. V lost 0 bases, J lost 4 bases, and 11 bases lay in between. The CDR3 consists of 15 residues. The V gene's germline CDR1 is SGHRS and CDR2 YFSETQ. Molecular barcoding with unique molecular identifiers was used for the TCRbeta library. Via MiXCR, TCRdb re-called the PCR reads, giving one row per CDR3 protein. Of about 500,000 distinct CDR3 sequences listed, 32% are singletons. This receptor was obtained from a human donor who donated a stem cell graft to a child with aplastic anemia. Here the sequenced sample was PBMCs from the stem cell graft donor, taken from the stem cell graft. The chain combines TRBV5-1 with TRBJ2-1, with D perhaps matching TRBD2 (5 bases). The CDR3 spells CASSLDWTFYNEQFF. The CDR3 DNA reads as TGCGCCAGCAGCTTGGACTGGACTTTTTACAATGAGCAGTTCTTC.